These 12 T cell receptor beta chains came from one sample sequenced in a study of spatial heterogeneity in lung cancer. Stated time point: sample taken at primary tumor resection. Their cognate antigens are unknown. Study-level points and caveats: Counts that tracked tumor mutation counts were those of expanded intratumoral alpha and beta TCRs.

MiXCR, applied by TCRdb to the 5' RACE reads, yields one record per CDR3 protein. This sample has approximately 7,000 distinct CDR3 sequences, with approximately 12% found just once. The specimen comprised lung tumor tissue, sampled at surgery. These receptors were collected from a female donor with early-stage non-small cell lung cancer.

This clonotype showed up just a few times. The J gene is TRBJ2-1, the V gene TRBV7-8; D is uncertain. CDR3 size: 13 residues. Germline CDR1 reads SGHVS; CDR2 reads FQNEAQ. The V end lost 4 bases, the J end lost 5 bases, and 9 bases lay between the germline ends. CDR3 in amino acids: CASSSGPNNEQFF. The CDR3 DNA reads TGTGCCAGCAGCTCCGGACCGAACAATGAGCAGTTCTTC.

This clonotype was detected ten times or more. This chain uses TRBV3-1 with TRBJ1-4; D unresolved. The V end was cut by 2 bases, the J end by 8 bases, with 9 bases between. The germline V gene has CDR1 LGHDT and CDR2 YNNKEL (reference sequence). This CDR3 has 13 amino acids. DNA of the CDR3: TGTGCCAGCAGCCAACGCGGGAGGGAAAAACTGTTTTTT. Translation gives CASSQRGREKLFF.

This clonotype has more than one count but fewer than ten. The chain combines TRBV5-4 with TRBJ1-4, with 7 bases aligning to TRBD1. V lost 4 bases to trimming and J lost 1 base; unmatched junction nucleotides: 1. The CDR3 length is 14 residues. The V gene's germline CDR1 is SGHNT and CDR2 YYREEE (reference sequence). The CDR3 is CASSPGGTNEKLFF. The CDR3 DNA reads TGTGCCAGCAGCCCAGGGGGAACTAATGAAAAACTGTTTTTT.

There are a few counts of this clonotype. This rearrangement joins TRBV5-1 to TRBJ2-1, with 13 bases that match TRBD2. The V gene end was trimmed by 6 bases and the J gene end by 5 bases; junction bases not matched to a gene: 2. CDR3 length: 14 residues. Germline CDR1 reads SGHRS; CDR2 reads YFSETQ. The CDR3 loop is CASTGLAGNNEQFF. The CDR3 DNA sequence: TGCGCCAGCACGGGACTAGCGGGGAACAATGAGCAGTTCTTC.

In its sample, this clonotype was seen once. The rearrangement uses TRBV10-3 and TRBJ2-5; TRBD2 matches at 7 bases. This CDR3 has 13 residues. Trimming removed 8 bases from V and 5 bases from J; junction bases left unmatched: 8. In germline, CDR1 is ENHRY, CDR2 SYGVKD. This chain's CDR3 is CAILAEGFETQYF. As DNA, the CDR3 is TGTGCCATCCTAGCGGAAGGATTCGAGACCCAGTACTTC.

The rearrangement links TRBV5-1 to TRBJ2-5; tentatively, D is TRBD2 (6 bases). Germline V lookup: CDR1 SGHRS, CDR2 YFSETQ. The CDR3 length is 15 residues. Trimming left V 3 bases short and J 4 bases short, with 16 bases between. This chain's CDR3 is CASSWGDLEGETQYF. In nucleotides, the CDR3 is TGCGCCAGCAGCTGGGGGGACTTGGAGGGAGAGACCCAGTACTTC.

The J gene is TRBJ1-1, the V gene TRBV5-4; 7 bases map to TRBD1. The CDR3 loop spans 14 amino acids. Germline V gene data show CDR1 as SGHNT and CDR2 as YYREEE (reference sequence). J lost 3 bases, V lost 4 bases, and 6 bases had no gene match. The CDR3 loop is CASSAVQGYTEAFF. The CDR3 DNA is TGTGCCAGCAGCGCCGTACAGGGGTACACTGAAGCTTTCTTT.

The chain is built from TRBV7-9 and TRBJ2-7, with TRBD1 as a possible D gene (5 bases). CDR1 is SEHNR, CDR2 FQNEAQ, per germline (reference sequence). This CDR3 is 15 amino acids long. Deletions cut 1 base from V and 1 base from J, with 11 bases between. CDR3 loop: CASSLVGARSYEQYV. Here the CDR3 DNA reads TGTGCCAGCAGCTTAGTAGGGGCTCGGTCCTACGAGCAGTACGTC.

The genes are TRBV5-1 and TRBJ2-3; the match to TRBD2 covers 8 bases. The CDR3 has 14 residues. Germline V CDR1 and CDR2: SGHRS, YFSETQ. Trimming removed 4 bases from V and 3 bases from J; junction bases left unmatched: 4. The CDR3 protein is CASSPVAGTDTQYF. CDR3 bases: TGCGCCAGCAGCCCGGTAGCGGGGACAGATACGCAGTATTTT.

This clonotype occurred many times. The chain recombines TRBV2 with TRBJ1-1; 10 bases agree with TRBD1. The trim removed 2 bases at V and 7 bases at J, leaving 7 bases unmatched. CDR1 is SNHLY, CDR2 FYNNEI, per germline. The CDR3 extends over 15 amino acids. CDR3 residues: CASSEKTGGLGEAFF. In nucleotides, the CDR3 is TGTGCCAGCAGTGAAAAGACAGGGGGCCTCGGTGAAGCTTTCTTT.

This clonotype is judged medium-sized. This chain connects TRBV12-3 or TRBV12-4 to TRBJ1-2; TRBD1 is a possible D gene (5 bases). Trimming removed 8 bases at V and 7 bases at J, with 14 bases between. The CDR3 is made up of 12 amino acids. For the CDR3, the DNA is TGTGCCAGCTCGGGCTTAGGGGTTGGCTACACCTTC. This codes for CASSGLGVGYTF.

Many counts were recorded for this clonotype. The V and J genes are TRBV20-1 and TRBJ2-1, with D hard to call. V was cut by 6 bases and J by 5 bases, with 14 bases left in between. This CDR3 contains 13 residues. In germline, CDR1 is DFQATT, CDR2 SNEGSKA (reference sequence). The CDR3 nucleotides are TGCAGTGCCCGAAGTCCCCTTAACAATGAGCAGTTCTTC. Translated, it gives CSARSPLNNEQFF.